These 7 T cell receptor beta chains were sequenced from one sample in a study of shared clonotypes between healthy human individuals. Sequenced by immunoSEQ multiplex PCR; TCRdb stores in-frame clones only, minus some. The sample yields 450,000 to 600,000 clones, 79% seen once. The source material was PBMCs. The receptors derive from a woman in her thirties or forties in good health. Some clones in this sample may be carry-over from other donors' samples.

The DNA of the CDR3 is TGTGCCATCACTTCCAGGAAAGACTCCGGGGAGCTGTTTTTT. Protein sequence: CAITSRKDSGELFF. The chain links TRBV10-3 to TRBJ2-2, with D unresolved. Germline CDR1 reads ENHRY; CDR2 reads SYGVKD. The CDR3 consists of 14 residues. Trimming took 7 bases from V and 6 from J, leaving 15 bases between them.

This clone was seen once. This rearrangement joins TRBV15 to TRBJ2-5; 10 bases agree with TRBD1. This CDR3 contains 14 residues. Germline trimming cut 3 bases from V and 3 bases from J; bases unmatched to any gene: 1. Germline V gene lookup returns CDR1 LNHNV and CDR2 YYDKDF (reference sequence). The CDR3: CATSRDRGEETQYF. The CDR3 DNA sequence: TGTGCCACCAGCAGGGACAGGGGGGAAGAGACCCAGTACTTC.

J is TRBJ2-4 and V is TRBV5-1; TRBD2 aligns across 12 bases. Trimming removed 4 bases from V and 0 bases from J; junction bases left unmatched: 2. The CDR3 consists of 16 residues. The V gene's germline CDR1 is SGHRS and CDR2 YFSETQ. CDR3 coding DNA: TGCGCCAGCAGCAGGGGACTAGCGGGAGCCAAAAACATTCAGTACTTC. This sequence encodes CASSRGLAGAKNIQYF.

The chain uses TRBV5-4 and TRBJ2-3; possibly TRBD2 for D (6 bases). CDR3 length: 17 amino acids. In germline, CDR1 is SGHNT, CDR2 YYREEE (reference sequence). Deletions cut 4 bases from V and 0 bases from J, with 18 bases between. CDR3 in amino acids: CASSPSGGGTSTDTQYF. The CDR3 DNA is TGTGCCAGCAGCCCGTCCGGTGGGGGGACTAGCACAGATACGCAGTATTTT. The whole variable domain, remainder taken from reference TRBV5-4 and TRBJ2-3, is ETGVTQSPTHLIKTRGQQVTLRCSSQSGHNTVSWYQQALGQGPQFIFQYYREEENGRGNFPPRFSGLQFPNYSSELNVNALELDDSALYLCASSPSGGGTSTDTQYFGPGTRLTVL.

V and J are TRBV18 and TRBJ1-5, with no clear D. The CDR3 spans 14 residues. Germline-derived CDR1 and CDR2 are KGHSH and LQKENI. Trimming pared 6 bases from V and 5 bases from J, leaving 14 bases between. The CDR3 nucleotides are TGTGCCAGCTCTGACGCGCGGTGGGATCAGCCCCAGCATTTT. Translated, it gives CASSDARWDQPQHF.

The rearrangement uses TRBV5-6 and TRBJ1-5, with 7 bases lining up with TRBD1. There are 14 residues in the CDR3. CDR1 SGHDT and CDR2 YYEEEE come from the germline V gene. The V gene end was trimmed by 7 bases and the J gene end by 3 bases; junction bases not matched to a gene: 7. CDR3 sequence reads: CASHVGTDNQPQHF. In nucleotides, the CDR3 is TGTGCCAGCCATGTCGGGACAGACAATCAGCCCCAGCATTTT.

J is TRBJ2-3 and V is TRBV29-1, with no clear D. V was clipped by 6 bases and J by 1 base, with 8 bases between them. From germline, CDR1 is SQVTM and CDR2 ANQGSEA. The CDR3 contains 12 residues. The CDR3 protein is CSVSPGTDTQYF. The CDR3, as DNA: TGCAGCGTCTCCCCGGGCACAGATACGCAGTATTTT.